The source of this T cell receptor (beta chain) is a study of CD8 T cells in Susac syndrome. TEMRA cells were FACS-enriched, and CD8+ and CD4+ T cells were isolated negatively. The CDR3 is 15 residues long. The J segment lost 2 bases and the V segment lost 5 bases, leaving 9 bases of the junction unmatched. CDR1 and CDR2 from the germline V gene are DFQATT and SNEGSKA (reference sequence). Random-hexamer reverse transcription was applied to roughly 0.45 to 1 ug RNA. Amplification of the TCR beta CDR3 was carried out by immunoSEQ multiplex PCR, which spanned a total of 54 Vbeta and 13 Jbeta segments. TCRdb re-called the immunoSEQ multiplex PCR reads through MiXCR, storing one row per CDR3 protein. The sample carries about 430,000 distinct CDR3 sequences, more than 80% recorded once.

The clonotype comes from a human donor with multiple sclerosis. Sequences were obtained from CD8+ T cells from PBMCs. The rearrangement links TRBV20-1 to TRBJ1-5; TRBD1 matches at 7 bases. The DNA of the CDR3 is TGCAGTGCTTCAGAGTACAGGGGCGGCAATCAGCCCCAGCATTTT. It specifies CSASEYRGGNQPQHF.